These 18 T cell receptor beta chains originate from one sample sequenced in a study of T cell repertoires in cytomegalovirus infection. TCRdb re-derived calls from the reads in MiXCR, one entry per CDR3 protein. The sample has over 120,000 distinct CDR3 sequences; more than 25% are singletons. These receptors' targets are unknown. The sample in question was CD8+ T cells from cultured PBMCs, obtained from culture after CMV antigen stimulation. The receptors were sampled from a human donor in good health (CMV status not recorded). Some clones in this sample may be carry-over from other donors' samples.

The rearrangement joins TRBV7-9 to TRBJ1-1; TRBD1 aligns across 9 bases. The CDR3 runs to 15 residues. Trimming took 2 bases from V and 1 from J; bases not matched to a gene: 2. Germline V gene data show CDR1 as SEHNR and CDR2 as FQNEAQ (reference sequence). CDR3 region: CASSLKGQGNTEAFF. CDR3 sequence (DNA): TGTGCCAGCAGCTTAAAGGGACAGGGGAACACTGAAGCTTTCTTT.

This clonotype was detected only a few times. The chain recombines TRBV7-6 with TRBJ2-3, with D perhaps TRBD1 or TRBD2 (6 bases each). The CDR3 loop spans 15 amino acids. Trimming removed 5 bases at V and 1 base at J, with 13 bases between. Germline CDR1 SGHVS, CDR2 FNYEAQ. The DNA of the CDR3 is TGTGCCAGCAGCCACTTGAGGGGGGGCACAGATACGCAGTATTTT. This gives the protein CASSHLRGGTDTQYF.

In the case of this clonotype: A read error is possible here, since a much larger clone lies one base away. The chain has TRBV7-6 and TRBJ1-6; perhaps TRBD1 as D (5 bases). CDR1 and CDR2 from the germline V gene are SGHVS and FNYEAQ. The CDR3 is 15 residues long. CDR3 nucleotide sequence: TGTACCAGCAGCCAAGGGACGACGTATAATTCACCCCTCCACTTT. This sequence encodes CTSSQGTTYNSPLHF.

This clonotype was picked up a small number of times. The chain uses TRBV12-3 or TRBV12-4 and TRBJ2-3, with 9 bases aligning to TRBD2. The CDR3 sequence is 16 residues long. V shed 4 bases, J shed 3 bases, and the junction held 8 bases outside the gene matches. CDR3 coding DNA: TGTGCCAGCAGTTCGGAAGCGGGGGGAGTTACAGATACGCAGTATTTT. It yields the protein CASSSEAGGVTDTQYF.

The genes are TRBV2 and TRBJ2-1, with 11 bases identical to TRBD2. V lost 0 bases, J lost 6 bases, and 4 bases stayed unmatched. Germline V CDR1 and CDR2: SNHLY, FYNNEI. This CDR3 region has 16 residues. CDR3 loop: CASSEAGGLAGNEQFF. The CDR3 DNA follows: TGTGCCAGCAGTGAAGCCGGTGGACTAGCGGGCAATGAGCAGTTCTTC.

The chain couples TRBV12-3 or TRBV12-4 to TRBJ1-2; D gene unclear. V was clipped by 2 bases and J by 4 bases, with 11 bases between them. CDR3 length: 14 residues. The CDR3 DNA is TGTGCCAGCAGTTTATTGCCTACGGGCTATGGCTACACCTTC. Translated, it gives CASSLLPTGYGYTF.

The chain carries TRBV27 and TRBJ2-3; 9 bases align to TRBD2. This CDR3 spans 15 amino acids. Germline lookup yields CDR1 MNHEY and CDR2 SMNVEV (reference sequence). V lost 6 bases to trimming and J lost 3 bases; unmatched junction nucleotides: 7. The CDR3 DNA follows: TGTGCCAGCAGCCCAAAGGCGGGGGGGACAGATACGCAGTATTTT. Encoded protein: CASSPKAGGTDTQYF.

The CDR3 region has the DNA TGTGCCAGCAGTTTATGGGGCCCCTACGAGCAGTACTTC. Protein product: CASSLWGPYEQYF. This sequence joins TRBV28 and TRBJ2-7; D gene unclear. The CDR3 extends over 13 amino acids. Trimming cost V 0 bases and J 2 bases, with 5 bases left between them. Germline V CDR1 and CDR2: MDHEN, SYDVKM.

Ten or more counts support this clonotype. The genes are TRBV4-1 and TRBJ1-4; D gene uncertain. Between the trimmed V and J ends, which lost 0 bases and 13 bases, there was a span of 21 bases. The CDR3 runs to 16 residues. CDR1 and CDR2 (germline): MGHRA, YSYEKL. The DNA for the CDR3 is TGCGCCAGCAGCCAAGAAGTGGGGTTTACGGGGTTCGGACTGTTTTTT. This sequence encodes CASSQEVGFTGFGLFF.

This clonotype was observed a handful of times. The chain couples TRBV12-3 or TRBV12-4 to TRBJ1-2; 11 bases align to TRBD1. V gave up 7 bases and J gave up 3 bases; unmatched junction bases: 10. The CDR3 sequence is 16 residues long. CDR3 nucleotides: TGTGCCAGCACCCTCCGGGGGACAGGGGGGTACTATGGCTACACCTTC. This encodes CASTLRGTGGYYGYTF.

The V gene is TRBV2, the J gene TRBJ1-2; TRBD1 aligns across 9 bases. Germline-derived CDR1 and CDR2 are SNHLY and FYNNEI. Trimming cost V 4 bases and J 4 bases; bases outside gene matches: 7. CDR3 size: 15 residues. DNA of the CDR3: TGTGCCAGCAGTGCAGGGACAGGGAACCTCTATGGCTACACCTTC. As protein: CASSAGTGNLYGYTF.

The chain employs TRBV28 and TRBJ1-4, with unresolved D. Trimming took off 1 base at V and 6 bases at J, with 21 bases between the two ends. The CDR3 has 18 amino acids. Germline V gives CDR1 MDHEN, CDR2 SYDVKM. Here the CDR3 reads CASSLYLSFEGSYEKLFF. The CDR3 DNA reads TGTGCCAGCAGTTTATACTTATCCTTCGAGGGATCGTATGAAAAACTGTTTTTT.

This clonotype was detected many times. The chain uses TRBV14 and TRBJ2-7; D is ambiguous. Germline V CDR1 and CDR2: SGHDN, FVKESK. The CDR3 is made up of 14 amino acids. V gave up 0 bases and J gave up 2 bases, with 8 bases separating them. The CDR3 loop is CASSQDVSTYEQYF. Written as DNA, the CDR3 is TGTGCCAGCAGCCAAGACGTTTCCACCTACGAGCAGTACTTC.

This chain links TRBV29-1 with TRBJ1-2; maybe TRBD1 (5 bases). The CDR3 extends over 16 amino acids. Trimming cost V 0 bases and J 8 bases, with 22 bases left between them. Germline V CDR1 and CDR2: SQVTM, ANQGSEA. CDR3 in amino acids: CSVEDRRRGPFLGYTF. In nucleotides, the CDR3 is TGCAGCGTTGAAGATAGGAGGAGGGGCCCCTTCTTGGGCTACACCTTC.

The sample holds many counts of this clonotype. J is TRBJ1-1 and V is TRBV20-1; TRBD1 matches 9 bases. Germline CDR1 and CDR2: DFQATT and SNEGSKA (reference sequence). The CDR3 runs 15 residues. The ends lost 3 bases at V and 4 bases at J; junction bases unmatched: 9. The CDR3 spells CSASGGGTGLTEAFF. The CDR3 nucleotides read TGCAGTGCTAGTGGGGGGGGGACAGGGCTCACTGAAGCTTTCTTT.

V is TRBV7-6 and J is TRBJ1-1; unclear D gene. The CDR3 has 13 residues. V lost 5 bases to trimming and J lost 0 bases, with 7 bases between them. Germline V gives CDR1 SGHVS, CDR2 FNYEAQ. DNA for the CDR3: TGTGCCAGCAGCCCTACAATGAACACTGAAGCTTTCTTT. Translating it yields CASSPTMNTEAFF. The variable domain in full, with the rest retrieved from reference TRBV7-6 and TRBJ1-1, is GAGVSQSPRYKVTKRGQDVALRCDPISGHVSLYWYRQALGQGPEFLTYFNYEAQQDKSGLPNDRFSAERPEGSISTLTIQRTEQRDSAMYRCASSPTMNTEAFFGQGTRLTVV.

V usage is TRBV29-1 and J usage is TRBJ1-2, with D possibly being TRBD1 (6 bases). This CDR3 region has 14 residues. Trimming stripped 0 bases from V and 7 bases from J, with 15 bases between. The germline V gene encodes CDR1 SQVTM and CDR2 ANQGSEA. The CDR3 loop is CSVEDRAGAGGYTF. In nucleotides, the CDR3 is TGCAGCGTTGAAGATCGGGCAGGGGCGGGTGGCTACACCTTC.

This clonotype was seen repeatedly, ten times or more. J is TRBJ1-6 and V is TRBV28; 9 nucleotides match TRBD1. The V gene end was trimmed by 3 bases and the J gene end by 10 bases; junction bases not matched to a gene: 10. This CDR3 region has 16 residues. Germline V lookup: CDR1 MDHEN, CDR2 SYDVKM. The CDR3 bases are TGTGCCAGCAGTTTCTTACAGGGGGCTGGGGGATCACCCCTCCACTTT. It specifies CASSFLQGAGGSPLHF. Full variable domain (missing parts from reference TRBV28 and TRBJ1-6): DVKVTQSSRYLVKRTGEKVFLECVQDMDHENMFWYRQDPGLGLRLIYFSYDVKMKEKGDIPEGYSVSREKKERFSLILESASTNQTSMYLCASSFLQGAGGSPLHFGNGTRLTVT.